This T cell receptor (beta chain) is drawn from a study of T cells in localized non-small cell lung cancer. Whole-study results and caveats: A median of roughly 52 of the top 100 tumor clones appeared in adjacent lung, which was paired and uninvolved.

Repertoires were generated with immunoSEQ multiplex PCR, while TCRdb's copy carries only in-frame clones and drops some. The sample records roughly 58,000 clones, roughly 81% being singletons. Of note for this clone: Antigen unknown.

V lost 2 bases, J lost 4 bases, and 8 bases lay in between. This CDR3 is built from 13 residues. Germline V gene sequence: CDR1 PRHDT, CDR2 FYEKMQ (reference sequence). The TCR was taken from a man between 40 and 75 years old with stage II lung adenocarcinoma. Source: PBMCs, taken before any cancer treatment. The genes are TRBV13 and TRBJ1-2, with D tentatively TRBD1 (5 bases). Here the CDR3 DNA reads TGTGCCAGCAGCTTATCAGGGATCTATGGCTACACCTTC. It translates to CASSLSGIYGYTF.